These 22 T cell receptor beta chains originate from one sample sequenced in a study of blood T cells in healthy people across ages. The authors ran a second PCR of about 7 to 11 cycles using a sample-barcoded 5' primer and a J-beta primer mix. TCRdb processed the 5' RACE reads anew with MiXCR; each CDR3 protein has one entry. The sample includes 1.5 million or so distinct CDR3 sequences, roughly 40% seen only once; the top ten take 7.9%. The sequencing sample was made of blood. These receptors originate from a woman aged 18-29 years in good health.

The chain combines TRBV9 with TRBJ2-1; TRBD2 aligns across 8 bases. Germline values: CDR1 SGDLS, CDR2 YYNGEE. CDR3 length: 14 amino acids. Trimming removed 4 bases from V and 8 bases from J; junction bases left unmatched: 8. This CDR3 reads CASSLGLAAHEQFF. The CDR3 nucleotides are TGTGCCAGCAGCCTCGGACTAGCCGCCCATGAGCAGTTCTTC.

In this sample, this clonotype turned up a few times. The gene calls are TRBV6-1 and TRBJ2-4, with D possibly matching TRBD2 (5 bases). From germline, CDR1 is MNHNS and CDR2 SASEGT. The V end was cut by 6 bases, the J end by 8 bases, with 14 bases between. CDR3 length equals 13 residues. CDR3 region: CASSRRGLDIQYF. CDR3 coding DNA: TGTGCCAGCAGCCGCCGGGGATTGGACATTCAGTACTTC.

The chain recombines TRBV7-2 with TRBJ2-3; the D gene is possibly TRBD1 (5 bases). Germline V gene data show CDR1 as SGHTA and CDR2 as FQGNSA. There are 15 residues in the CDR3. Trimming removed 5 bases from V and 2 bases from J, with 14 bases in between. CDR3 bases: TGTGCCAGCAGCGAAAGGGGCTTTTACACAGATACGCAGTATTTT. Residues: CASSERGFYTDTQYF.

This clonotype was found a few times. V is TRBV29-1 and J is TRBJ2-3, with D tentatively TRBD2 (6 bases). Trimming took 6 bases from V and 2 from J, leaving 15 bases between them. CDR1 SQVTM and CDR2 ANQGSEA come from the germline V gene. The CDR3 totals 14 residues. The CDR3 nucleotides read TGCAGCGTGAGGACTATCGGGACCACAGATACGCAGTATTTT. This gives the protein CSVRTIGTTDTQYF.

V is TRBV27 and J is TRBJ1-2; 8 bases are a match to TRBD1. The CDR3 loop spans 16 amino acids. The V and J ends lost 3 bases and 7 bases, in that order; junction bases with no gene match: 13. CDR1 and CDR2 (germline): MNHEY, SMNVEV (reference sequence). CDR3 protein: CASSFYPQTGEGGYTF. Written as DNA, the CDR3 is TGTGCCAGCAGTTTCTACCCCCAGACAGGGGAAGGTGGCTACACCTTC.

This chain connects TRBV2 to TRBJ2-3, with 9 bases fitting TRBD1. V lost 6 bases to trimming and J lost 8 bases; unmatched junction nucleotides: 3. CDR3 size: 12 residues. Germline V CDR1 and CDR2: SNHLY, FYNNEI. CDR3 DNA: TGTGCCAGCAGGGGACAGGGTGTTACGCAGTATTTT. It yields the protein CASRGQGVTQYF.

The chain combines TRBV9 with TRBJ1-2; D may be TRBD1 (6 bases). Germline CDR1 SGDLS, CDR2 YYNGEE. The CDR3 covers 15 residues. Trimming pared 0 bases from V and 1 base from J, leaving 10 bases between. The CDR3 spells CASSVGDRLNYGYTF. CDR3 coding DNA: TGTGCCAGCAGCGTAGGTGACAGGCTTAACTATGGCTACACCTTC.

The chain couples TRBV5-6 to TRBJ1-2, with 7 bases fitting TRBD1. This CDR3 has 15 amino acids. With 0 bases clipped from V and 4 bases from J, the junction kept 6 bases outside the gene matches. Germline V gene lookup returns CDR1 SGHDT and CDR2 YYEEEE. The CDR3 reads CASSLVGPGGYGYTF. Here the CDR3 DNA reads TGTGCCAGCAGCTTGGTGGGCCCAGGGGGCTATGGCTACACCTTC.

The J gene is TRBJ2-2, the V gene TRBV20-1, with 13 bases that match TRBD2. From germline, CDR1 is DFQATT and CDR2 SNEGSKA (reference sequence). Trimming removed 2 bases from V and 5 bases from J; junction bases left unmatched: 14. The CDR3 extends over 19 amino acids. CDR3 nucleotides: TGCAGTGCTAGATCCAACACCGGACTAGCGGGAGTAAGGACCGGGGAGCTGTTTTTT. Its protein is CSARSNTGLAGVRTGELFF.

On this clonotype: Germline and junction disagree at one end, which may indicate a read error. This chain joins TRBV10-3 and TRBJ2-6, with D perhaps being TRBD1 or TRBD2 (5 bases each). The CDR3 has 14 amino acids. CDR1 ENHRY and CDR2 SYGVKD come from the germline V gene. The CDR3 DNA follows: TGTGCCATCAGTGGGCTGCTCGGGGCCAGCGTCCTGACTTTC. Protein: CAISGLLGASVLTF.

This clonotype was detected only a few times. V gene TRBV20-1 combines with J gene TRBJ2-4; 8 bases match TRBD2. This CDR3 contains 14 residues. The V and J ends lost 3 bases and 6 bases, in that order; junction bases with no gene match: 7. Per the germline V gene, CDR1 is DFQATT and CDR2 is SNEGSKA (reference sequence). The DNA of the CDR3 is TGCAGTGCTAGCGGGGGGGCTATACGAAACATTCAGTACTTC. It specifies CSASGGAIRNIQYF.

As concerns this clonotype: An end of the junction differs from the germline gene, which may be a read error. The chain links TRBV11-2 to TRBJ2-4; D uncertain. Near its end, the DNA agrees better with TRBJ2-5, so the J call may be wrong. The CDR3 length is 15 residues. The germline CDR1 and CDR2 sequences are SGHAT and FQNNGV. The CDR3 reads CAGSSHQEIGETQYF. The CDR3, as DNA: TGTGCCGGCAGCTCCCATCAGGAAATAGGAGAGACCCAGTACTTC.

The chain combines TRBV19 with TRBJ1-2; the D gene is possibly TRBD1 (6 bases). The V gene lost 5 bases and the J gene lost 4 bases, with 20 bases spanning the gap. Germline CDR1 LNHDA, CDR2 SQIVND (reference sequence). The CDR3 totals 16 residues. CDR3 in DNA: TGTGCCAGTAGTGAAACGGGACAACTTAGGGGCTATGGCTACACCTTC. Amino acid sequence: CASSETGQLRGYGYTF.

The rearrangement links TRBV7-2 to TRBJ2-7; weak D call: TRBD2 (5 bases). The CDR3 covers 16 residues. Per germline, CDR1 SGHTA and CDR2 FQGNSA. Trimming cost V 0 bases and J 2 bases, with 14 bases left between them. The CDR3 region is CASSLAAGSTPYEQYF. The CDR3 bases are TGTGCCAGCAGCTTAGCGGCGGGTAGCACTCCCTACGAGCAGTACTTC.

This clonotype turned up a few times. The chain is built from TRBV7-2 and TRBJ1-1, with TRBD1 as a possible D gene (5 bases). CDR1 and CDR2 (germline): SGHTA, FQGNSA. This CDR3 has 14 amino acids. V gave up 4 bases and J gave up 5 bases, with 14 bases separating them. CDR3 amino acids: CASSWAREGTEAFF. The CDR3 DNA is TGTGCCAGCAGCTGGGCCAGGGAAGGAACTGAAGCTTTCTTT.

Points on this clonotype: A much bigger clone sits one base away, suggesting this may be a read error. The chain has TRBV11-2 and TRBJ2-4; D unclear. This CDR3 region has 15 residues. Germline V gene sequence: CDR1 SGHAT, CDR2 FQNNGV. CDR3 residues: CVSSLLSKVNDIQYF. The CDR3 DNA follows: TGTGTCAGCAGCTTACTATCGAAGGTCAATGACATTCAGTACTTC.

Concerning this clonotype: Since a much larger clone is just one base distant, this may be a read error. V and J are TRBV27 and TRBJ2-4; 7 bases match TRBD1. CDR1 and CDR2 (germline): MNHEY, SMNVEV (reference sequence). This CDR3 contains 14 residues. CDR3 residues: CACSLGGRLNIQYF. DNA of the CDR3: TGTGCCTGCAGTTTAGGGGGCAGACTAAACATTCAGTACTTC.

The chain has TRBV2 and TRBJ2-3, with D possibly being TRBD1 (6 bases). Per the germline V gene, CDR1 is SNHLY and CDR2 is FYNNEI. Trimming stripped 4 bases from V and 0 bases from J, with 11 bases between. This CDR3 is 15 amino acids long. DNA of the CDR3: TGTGCCAGCAGTGGGACAGCTCGGAGCACAGATACGCAGTATTTT. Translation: CASSGTARSTDTQYF.

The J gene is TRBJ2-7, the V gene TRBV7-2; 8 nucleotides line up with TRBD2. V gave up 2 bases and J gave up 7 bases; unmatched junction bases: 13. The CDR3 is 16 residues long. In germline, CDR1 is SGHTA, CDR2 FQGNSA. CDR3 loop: CASSLFGRGGPNEQYF. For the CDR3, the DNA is TGTGCCAGCAGCTTATTTGGTCGGGGGGGCCCCAATGAGCAGTACTTC. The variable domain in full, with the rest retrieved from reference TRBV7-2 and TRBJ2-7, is GAGVSQSPSNKVTEKGKDVELRCDPISGHTALYWYRQSLGQGLEFLIYFQGNSAPDKSGLPSDRFSAERTGGSVSTLTIQRTQQEDSAVYLCASSLFGRGGPNEQYFGPGTRLTVT.

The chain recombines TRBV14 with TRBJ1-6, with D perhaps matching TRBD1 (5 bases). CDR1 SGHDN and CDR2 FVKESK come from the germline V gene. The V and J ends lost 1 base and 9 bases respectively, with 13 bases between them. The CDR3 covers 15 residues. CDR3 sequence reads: CASSQAGFGGSPLHF. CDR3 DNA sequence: TGTGCCAGCAGCCAAGCGGGTTTTGGGGGTTCACCCCTCCACTTT.

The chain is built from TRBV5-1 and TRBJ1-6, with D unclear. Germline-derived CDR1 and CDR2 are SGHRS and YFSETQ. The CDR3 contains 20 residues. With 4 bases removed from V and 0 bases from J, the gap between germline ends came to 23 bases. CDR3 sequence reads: CASSHIRVAVGGSYNSPLHF. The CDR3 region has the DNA TGCGCCAGCAGCCATATCCGGGTAGCTGTGGGTGGCTCCTATAATTCACCCCTCCACTTT.

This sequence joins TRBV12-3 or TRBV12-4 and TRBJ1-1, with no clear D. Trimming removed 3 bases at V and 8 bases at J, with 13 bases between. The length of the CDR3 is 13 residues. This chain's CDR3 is CASSFRMEGEAFF. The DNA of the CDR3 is TGTGCCAGCAGTTTTCGAATGGAAGGCGAAGCTTTCTTT.